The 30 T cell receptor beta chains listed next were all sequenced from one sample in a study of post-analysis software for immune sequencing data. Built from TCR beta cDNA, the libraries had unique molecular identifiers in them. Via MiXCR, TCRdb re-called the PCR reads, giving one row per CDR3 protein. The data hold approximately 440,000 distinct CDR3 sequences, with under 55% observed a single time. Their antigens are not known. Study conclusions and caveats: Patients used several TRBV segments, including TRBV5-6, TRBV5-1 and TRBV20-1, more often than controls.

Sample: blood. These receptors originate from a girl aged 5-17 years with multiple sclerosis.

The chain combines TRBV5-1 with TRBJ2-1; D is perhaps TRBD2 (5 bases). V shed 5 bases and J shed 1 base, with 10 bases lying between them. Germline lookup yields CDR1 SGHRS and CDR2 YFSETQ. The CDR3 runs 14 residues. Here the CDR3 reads CASSGSGSYNEQFF. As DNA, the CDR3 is TGCGCCAGCAGTGGGTCGGGATCCTACAATGAGCAGTTCTTC. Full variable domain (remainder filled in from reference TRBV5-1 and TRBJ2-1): KAGVTQTPRYLIKTRGQQVTLSCSPISGHRSVSWYQQTPGQGLQFLFEYFSETQRNKGNFPGRFSGRQFSNSRSEMNVSTLELGDSALYLCASSGSGSYNEQFFGPGTRLTVL.

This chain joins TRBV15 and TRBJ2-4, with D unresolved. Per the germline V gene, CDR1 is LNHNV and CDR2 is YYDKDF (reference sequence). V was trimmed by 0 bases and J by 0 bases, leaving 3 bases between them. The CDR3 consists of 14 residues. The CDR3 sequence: CATSRDLAKNIQYF. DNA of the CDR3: TGTGCCACCAGCAGAGATCTAGCCAAAAACATTCAGTACTTC. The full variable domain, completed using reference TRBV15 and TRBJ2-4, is DAMVIQNPRYQVTQFGKPVTLSCSQTLNHNVMYWYQQKSSQAPKLLFHYYDKDFNNEADTPDNFQSRRPNTSFCFLDIRSPGLGDTAMYLCATSRDLAKNIQYFGAGTRLSVL.

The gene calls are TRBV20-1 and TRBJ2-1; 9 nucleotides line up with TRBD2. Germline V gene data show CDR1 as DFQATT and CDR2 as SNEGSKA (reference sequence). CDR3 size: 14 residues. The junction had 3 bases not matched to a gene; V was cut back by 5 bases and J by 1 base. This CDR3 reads CSAHSGSSYNEQFF. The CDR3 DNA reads TGCAGTGCTCATAGCGGGAGTTCCTACAATGAGCAGTTCTTC.

CDR3: CASGLGGRDQPQHF. The DNA for the CDR3 is TGTGCCAGCGGTCTGGGGGGTAGGGATCAGCCCCAGCATTTT. The chain employs TRBV27 and TRBJ1-5; maybe TRBD1 (5 bases). Trimming took 8 bases from V and 5 from J, leaving 16 bases between them. CDR1 is MNHEY, CDR2 SMNVEV, per germline (reference sequence). The CDR3 has 14 residues.

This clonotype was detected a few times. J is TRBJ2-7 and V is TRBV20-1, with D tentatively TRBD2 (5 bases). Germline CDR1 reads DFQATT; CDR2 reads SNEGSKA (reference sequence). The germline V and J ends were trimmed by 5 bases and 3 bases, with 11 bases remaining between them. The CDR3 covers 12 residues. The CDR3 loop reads CSAVVAGYEQYF. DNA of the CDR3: TGCAGTGCTGTAGTGGCGGGCTACGAGCAGTACTTC.

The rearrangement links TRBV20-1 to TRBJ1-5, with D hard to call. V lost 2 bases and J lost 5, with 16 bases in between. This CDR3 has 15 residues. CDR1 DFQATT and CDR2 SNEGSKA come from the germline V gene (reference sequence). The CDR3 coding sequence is TGCAGTGCTAGAAACAGAATAAATTGGGATCAGCCCCAGCATTTT. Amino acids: CSARNRINWDQPQHF.

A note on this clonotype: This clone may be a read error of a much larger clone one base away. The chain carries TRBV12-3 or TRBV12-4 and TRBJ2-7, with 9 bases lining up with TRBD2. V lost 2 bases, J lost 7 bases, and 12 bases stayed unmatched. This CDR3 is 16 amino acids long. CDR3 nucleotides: TGTGCCAGCAGTTTAACAGCGGGAGGAGTAGCGAATGAGCAGTACTTC. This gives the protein CASSLTAGGVANEQYF.

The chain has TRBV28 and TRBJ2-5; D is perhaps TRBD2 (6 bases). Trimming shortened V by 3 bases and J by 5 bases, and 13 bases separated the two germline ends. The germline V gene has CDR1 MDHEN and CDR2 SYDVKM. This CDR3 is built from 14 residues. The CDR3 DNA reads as TGTGCCAGCAGTTTCGAGGGCGGGGCGGAGACCCAGTACTTC. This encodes CASSFEGGAETQYF.

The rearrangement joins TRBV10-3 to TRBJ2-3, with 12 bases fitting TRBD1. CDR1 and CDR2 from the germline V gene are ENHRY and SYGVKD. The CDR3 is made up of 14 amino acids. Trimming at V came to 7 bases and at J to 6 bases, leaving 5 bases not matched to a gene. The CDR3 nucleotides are TGTGCCATCACCCCGGGACAGGGGGCGGATACGCAGTATTTT. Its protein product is CAITPGQGADTQYF.

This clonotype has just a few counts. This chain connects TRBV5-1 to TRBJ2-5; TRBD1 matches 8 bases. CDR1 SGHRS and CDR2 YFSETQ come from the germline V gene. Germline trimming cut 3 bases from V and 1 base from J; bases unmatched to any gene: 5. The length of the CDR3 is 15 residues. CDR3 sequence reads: CASSSNTGGQETQYF. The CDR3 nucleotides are TGCGCCAGCAGCTCAAATACAGGGGGCCAAGAGACCCAGTACTTC.

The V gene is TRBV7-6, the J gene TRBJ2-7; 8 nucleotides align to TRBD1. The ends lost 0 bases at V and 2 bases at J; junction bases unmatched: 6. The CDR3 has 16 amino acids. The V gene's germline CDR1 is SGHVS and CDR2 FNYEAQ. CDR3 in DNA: TGTGCCAGCAGCTTAGCCCCTCGGACAGGGACCTACGAGCAGTACTTC. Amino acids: CASSLAPRTGTYEQYF.

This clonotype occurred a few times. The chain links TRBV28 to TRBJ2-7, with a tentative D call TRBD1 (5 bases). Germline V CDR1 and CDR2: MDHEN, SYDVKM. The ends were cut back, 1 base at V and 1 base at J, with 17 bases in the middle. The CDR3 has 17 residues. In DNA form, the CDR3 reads TGTGCCAGCAGTTTATACGGCAGGGCGAGTGGGTCCTACGAGCAGTACTTC. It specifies CASSLYGRASGSYEQYF.

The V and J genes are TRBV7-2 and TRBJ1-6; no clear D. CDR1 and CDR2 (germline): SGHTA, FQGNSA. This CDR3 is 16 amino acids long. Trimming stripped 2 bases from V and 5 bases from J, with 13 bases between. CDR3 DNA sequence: TGTGCCAGCAGCTTACGGTCAGGTGATCATAATTCACCCCTCCACTTT. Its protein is CASSLRSGDHNSPLHF.

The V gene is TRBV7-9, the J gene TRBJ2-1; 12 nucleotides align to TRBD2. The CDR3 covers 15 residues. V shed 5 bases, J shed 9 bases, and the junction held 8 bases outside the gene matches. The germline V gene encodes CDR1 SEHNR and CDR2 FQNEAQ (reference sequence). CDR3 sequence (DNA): TGTGCCAGCAGCCATACTAGCGGGAGGATCGGTGAGCAGTTCTTC. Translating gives CASSHTSGRIGEQFF.

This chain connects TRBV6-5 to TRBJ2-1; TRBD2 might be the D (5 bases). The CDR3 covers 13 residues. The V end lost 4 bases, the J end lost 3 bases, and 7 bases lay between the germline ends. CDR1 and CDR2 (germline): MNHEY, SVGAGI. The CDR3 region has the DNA TGTGCCAGCAGTTTAGACTACTACAATGAGCAGTTCTTC. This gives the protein CASSLDYYNEQFF.

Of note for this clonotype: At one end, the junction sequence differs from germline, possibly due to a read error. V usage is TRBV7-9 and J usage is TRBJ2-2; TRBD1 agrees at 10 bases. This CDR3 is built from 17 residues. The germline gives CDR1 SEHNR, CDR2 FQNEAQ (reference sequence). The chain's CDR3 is CAGSLTTTGGAAGELFF. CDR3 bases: TGTGCCGGCAGCTTAACTACGACAGGGGGCGCTGCCGGGGAGTTGTTTTTT. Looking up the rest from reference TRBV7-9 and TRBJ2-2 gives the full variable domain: DTGVSQNPRHKITKRGQNVTFRCDPISEHNRLYWYRQTLGQGPEFLTYFQNEAQLEKSRLLSDRFSAERPKGSFSTLEIQRTEQGDSAMYLCAGSLTTTGGAAGELFFGEGSRLTVL.

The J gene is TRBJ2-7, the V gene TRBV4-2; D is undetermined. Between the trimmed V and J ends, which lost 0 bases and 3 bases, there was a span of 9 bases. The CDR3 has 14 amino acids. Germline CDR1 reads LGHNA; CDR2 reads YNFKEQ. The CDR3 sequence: CASSQEKLDYEQYF. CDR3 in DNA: TGTGCCAGCAGCCAAGAGAAATTAGACTACGAGCAGTACTTC.

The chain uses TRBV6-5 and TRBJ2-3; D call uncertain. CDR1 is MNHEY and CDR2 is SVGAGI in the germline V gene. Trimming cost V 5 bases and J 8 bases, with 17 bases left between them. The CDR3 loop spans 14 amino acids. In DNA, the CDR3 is TGTGCCAGCAGTCGATCGGGCGGTGTGGGTACGCAGTATTTT. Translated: CASSRSGGVGTQYF.

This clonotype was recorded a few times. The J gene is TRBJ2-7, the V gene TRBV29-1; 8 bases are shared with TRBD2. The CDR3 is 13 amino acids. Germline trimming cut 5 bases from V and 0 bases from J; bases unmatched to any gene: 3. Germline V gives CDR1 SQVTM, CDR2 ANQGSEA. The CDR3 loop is CSVRGGTSYEQYF. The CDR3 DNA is TGCAGCGTTCGGGGGGGGACCTCCTACGAGCAGTACTTC.

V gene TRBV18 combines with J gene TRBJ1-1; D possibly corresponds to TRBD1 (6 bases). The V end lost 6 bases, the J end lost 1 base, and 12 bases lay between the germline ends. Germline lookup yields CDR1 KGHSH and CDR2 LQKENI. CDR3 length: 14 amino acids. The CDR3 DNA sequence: TGTGCCAGCTCGGCCGGGACAACGAACACTGAAGCTTTCTTT. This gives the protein CASSAGTTNTEAFF. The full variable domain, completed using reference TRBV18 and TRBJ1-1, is NAGVMQNPRHLVRRRGQEARLRCSPMKGHSHVYWYRQLPEEGLKFMVYLQKENIIDESGMPKERFSAEFPKEGPSILRIQQVVRGDSAAYFCASSAGTTNTEAFFGQGTRLTVV.

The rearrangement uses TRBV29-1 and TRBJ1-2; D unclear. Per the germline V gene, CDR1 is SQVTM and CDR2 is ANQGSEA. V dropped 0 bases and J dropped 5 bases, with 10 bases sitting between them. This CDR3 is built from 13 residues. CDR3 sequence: CSVEDGKSYGYTF. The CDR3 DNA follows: TGCAGCGTTGAAGATGGAAAAAGTTATGGCTACACCTTC.

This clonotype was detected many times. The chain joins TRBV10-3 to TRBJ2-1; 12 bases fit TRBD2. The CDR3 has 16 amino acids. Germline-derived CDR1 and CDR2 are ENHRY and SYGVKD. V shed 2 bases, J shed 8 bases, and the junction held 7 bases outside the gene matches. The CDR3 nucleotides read TGTGCCATCAGTGAGACTCCGGGACTAGCGGGCGATGAGCAGTTCTTC. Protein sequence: CAISETPGLAGDEQFF.

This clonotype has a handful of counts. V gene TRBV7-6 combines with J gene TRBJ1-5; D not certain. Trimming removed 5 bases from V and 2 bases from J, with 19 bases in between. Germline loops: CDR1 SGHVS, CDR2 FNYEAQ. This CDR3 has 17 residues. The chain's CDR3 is CASSQIGPRDGNQPQHF. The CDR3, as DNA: TGTGCCAGCAGCCAAATAGGGCCGAGGGATGGCAATCAGCCCCAGCATTTT. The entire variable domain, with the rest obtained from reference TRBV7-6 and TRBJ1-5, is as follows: GAGVSQSPRYKVTKRGQDVALRCDPISGHVSLYWYRQALGQGPEFLTYFNYEAQQDKSGLPNDRFSAERPEGSISTLTIQRTEQRDSAMYRCASSQIGPRDGNQPQHFGDGTRLSIL.

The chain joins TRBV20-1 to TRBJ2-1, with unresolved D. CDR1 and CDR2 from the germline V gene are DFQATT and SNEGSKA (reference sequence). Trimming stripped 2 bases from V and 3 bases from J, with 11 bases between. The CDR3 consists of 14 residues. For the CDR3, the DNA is TGCAGTGCTAGACCCTCCGTGGGCTACAATGAGCAGTTCTTC. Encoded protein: CSARPSVGYNEQFF.

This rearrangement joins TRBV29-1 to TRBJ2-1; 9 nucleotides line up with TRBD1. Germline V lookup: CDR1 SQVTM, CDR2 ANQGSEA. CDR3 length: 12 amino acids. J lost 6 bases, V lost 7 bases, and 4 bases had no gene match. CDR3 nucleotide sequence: TGCAGCGCACTGGGACAGGGCAATGAGCAGTTCTTC. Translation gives CSALGQGNEQFF.

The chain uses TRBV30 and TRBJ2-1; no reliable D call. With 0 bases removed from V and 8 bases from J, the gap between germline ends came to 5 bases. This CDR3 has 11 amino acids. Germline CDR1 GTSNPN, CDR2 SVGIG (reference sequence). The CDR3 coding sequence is TGTGCCTGGAGTGTAACGGATGAGCAGTTCTTC. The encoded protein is CAWSVTDEQFF.

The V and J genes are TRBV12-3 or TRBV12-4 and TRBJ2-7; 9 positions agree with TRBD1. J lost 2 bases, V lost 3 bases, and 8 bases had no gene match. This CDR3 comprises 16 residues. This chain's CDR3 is CASSFSSGTGTYEQYF. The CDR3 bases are TGTGCCAGCAGTTTCTCATCGGGGACAGGGACCTACGAGCAGTACTTC.

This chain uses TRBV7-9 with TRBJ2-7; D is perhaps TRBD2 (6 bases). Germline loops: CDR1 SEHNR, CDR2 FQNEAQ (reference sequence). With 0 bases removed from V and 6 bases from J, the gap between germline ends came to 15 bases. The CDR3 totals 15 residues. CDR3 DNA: TGTGCCAGCAGCTTAGCGCTTCCACTAGCTACCGAGCAGTACTTC. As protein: CASSLALPLATEQYF.

CDR3: CASSLSQGAYEQFF. The CDR3 nucleotides are TGTGCCAGCAGCTTGTCACAGGGGGCATATGAGCAGTTCTTC. The chain carries TRBV13 and TRBJ2-1; TRBD1 matches 9 bases. Germline trimming cut 3 bases from V and 8 bases from J; bases unmatched to any gene: 5. Germline V gene sequence: CDR1 PRHDT, CDR2 FYEKMQ (reference sequence). The CDR3 contains 14 residues.

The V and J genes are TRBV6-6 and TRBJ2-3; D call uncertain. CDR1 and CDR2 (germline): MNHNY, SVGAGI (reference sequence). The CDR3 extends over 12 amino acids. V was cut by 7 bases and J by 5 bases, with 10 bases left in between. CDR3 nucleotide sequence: TGTGCCAGCACCCTAGGGCGAGATACGCAGTATTTT. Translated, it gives CASTLGRDTQYF.